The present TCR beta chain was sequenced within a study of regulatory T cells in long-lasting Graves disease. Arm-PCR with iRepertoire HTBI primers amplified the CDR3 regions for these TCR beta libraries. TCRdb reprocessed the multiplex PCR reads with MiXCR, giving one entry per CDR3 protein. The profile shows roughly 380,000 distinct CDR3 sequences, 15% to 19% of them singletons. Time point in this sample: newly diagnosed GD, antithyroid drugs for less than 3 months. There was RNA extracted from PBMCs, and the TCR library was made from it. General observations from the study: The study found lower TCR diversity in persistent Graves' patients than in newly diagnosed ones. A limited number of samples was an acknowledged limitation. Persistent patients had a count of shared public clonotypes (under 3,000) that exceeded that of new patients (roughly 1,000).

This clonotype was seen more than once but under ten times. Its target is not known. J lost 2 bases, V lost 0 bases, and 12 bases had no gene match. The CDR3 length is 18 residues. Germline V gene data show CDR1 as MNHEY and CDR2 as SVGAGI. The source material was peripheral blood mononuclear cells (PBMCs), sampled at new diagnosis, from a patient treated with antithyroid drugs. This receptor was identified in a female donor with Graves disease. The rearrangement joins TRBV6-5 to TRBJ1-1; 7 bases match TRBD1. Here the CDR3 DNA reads TGTGCCAGCAGTTACTCGGGCCCAGGGGGGTATACCAACACTGAAGCTTTCTTT. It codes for CASSYSGPGGYTNTEAFF.